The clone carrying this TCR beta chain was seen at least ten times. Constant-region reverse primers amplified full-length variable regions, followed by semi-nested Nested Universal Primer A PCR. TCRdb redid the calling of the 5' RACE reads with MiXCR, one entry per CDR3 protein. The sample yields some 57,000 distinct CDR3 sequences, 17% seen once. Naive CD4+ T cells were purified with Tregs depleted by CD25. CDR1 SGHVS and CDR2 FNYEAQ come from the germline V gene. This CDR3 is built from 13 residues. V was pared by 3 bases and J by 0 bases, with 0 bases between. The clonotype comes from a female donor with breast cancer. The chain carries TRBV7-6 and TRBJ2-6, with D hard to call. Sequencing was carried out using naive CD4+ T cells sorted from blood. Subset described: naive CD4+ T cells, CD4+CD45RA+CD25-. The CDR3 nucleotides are TGTGCCAGCAGCTTCTCTGGGGCCAACGTCCTGACTTTC. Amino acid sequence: CASSFSGANVLTF.